The TCR beta chain under discussion was sequenced for a study of early T cells in non-severe SARS-CoV-2 infection. At the level of the study: Bulk RNA isolated from unsorted whole blood underwent sequencing; chains were not paired. Whole-study results and caveats: Matches to VDJdb favored anti-spike CD8 responses and missed private and CD4 specificities.

V gave up 6 bases and J gave up 3 bases, with 8 bases separating them. Per germline, CDR1 SGHAT and CDR2 FQNNGV. The CDR3 sequence is 13 residues long. This clonotype has a handful of counts. What it binds is unknown. Tagging with unique molecular identifiers was applied to individual cDNA molecules. MiXCR, applied by TCRdb to the 5' RACE reads, yields one record per CDR3 protein. The sample lists some 80,000 distinct CDR3 sequences, approximately 12% seen once, with roughly 16% in the top ten. The source material was whole blood, sampled at baseline. The chain carries TRBV11-2 and TRBJ2-2; a possible D gene is TRBD2 (6 bases). The TCR sequence derives from an adult who was a healthcare worker with PCR-confirmed SARS-CoV-2 infection or an uninfected control (not recorded which). The donor label of this sample is uncertain. The DNA of the CDR3 is TGTGCCAGCAGGCCGGGGGACACCGGGGAGCTGTTTTTT. It yields the protein CASRPGDTGELFF.